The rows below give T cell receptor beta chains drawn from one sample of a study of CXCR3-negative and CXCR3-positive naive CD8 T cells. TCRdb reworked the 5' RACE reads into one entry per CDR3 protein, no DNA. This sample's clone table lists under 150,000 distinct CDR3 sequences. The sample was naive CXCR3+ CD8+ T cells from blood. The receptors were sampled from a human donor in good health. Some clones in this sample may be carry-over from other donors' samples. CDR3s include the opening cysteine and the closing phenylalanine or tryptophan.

CDR3: CSVGTPLGYEQYF
V: TRBV29-1
J: TRBJ2-7

CDR3: CASSLAPLVAGMNTEAFF
V: TRBV7-6
J: TRBJ1-1

CDR3: CASSATGGTIYEQYF
V: TRBV9
J: TRBJ2-7

CDR3: CSVDELAGETTDTQYF
V: TRBV29-1
J: TRBJ2-3

CDR3: CASTHSVAGGRTDTQYF
V: TRBV12-3/TRBV12-4
J: TRBJ2-3

CDR3: CASSPGGVSLFYEQYF
V: TRBV3-1
J: TRBJ2-7

CDR3: CASSYTGGGYGYTF
V: TRBV6-5
J: TRBJ1-2

CDR3: CASSQSPSGRTDTQYF
V: TRBV23-1
J: TRBJ2-3

CDR3: CASSLRGVSSYNEQFF
V: TRBV5-1
J: TRBJ2-1

CDR3: CASSLEGGGYGYTF
V: TRBV5-1
J: TRBJ1-2

CDR3: CASTPGGRAAETQYF
V: TRBV21-1
J: TRBJ2-5

CDR3: CASSQDGLAGQEAQYF
V: TRBV4-1
J: TRBJ2-5

CDR3: CATSRHRTSVTDHEQFF
V: TRBV15
J: TRBJ2-1

CDR3: CASSLTDGLGELFF
V: TRBV7-3
J: TRBJ2-2

CDR3: CASSLGTGDDEQYF
V: TRBV18
J: TRBJ2-7

CDR3: CASSLGLRGDWNEQFF
V: TRBV7-6
J: TRBJ2-1

CDR3: CASSPVGLAGVEQYF
V: TRBV12-3/TRBV12-4
J: TRBJ2-7

CDR3: CASITTLSKAYNEQFF
V: TRBV12-3/TRBV12-4
J: TRBJ2-1

CDR3: CASSQAFRGSTGELFF
V: TRBV4-3
J: TRBJ2-2

CDR3: CASSLETGDTEAFF
V: TRBV7-9
J: TRBJ1-1

CDR3: CASSSHLAETQYF
V: TRBV7-2
J: TRBJ2-5

CDR3: CASSFYQGPLVYEQYF
V: TRBV28
J: TRBJ2-7

CDR3: CASRSMGGAGANVLTF
V: TRBV9
J: TRBJ2-6

CDR3: CSARDRATYEQYF
V: TRBV20-1
J: TRBJ2-7

CDR3: CASSTSDRAEETQYF
V: TRBV12-3/TRBV12-4
J: TRBJ2-5

CDR3: CASADRVPYNEQFF
V: TRBV19
J: TRBJ2-1

CDR3: CSVAETDEELFF
V: TRBV29-1
J: TRBJ2-2

CDR3: CASLGTLDTEAFF
V: TRBV5-1
J: TRBJ1-1

CDR3: CASSLLSGGDGETQYF
V: TRBV28
J: TRBJ2-5

CDR3: CASSLGSTGLASNEQFF
V: TRBV7-6
J: TRBJ2-1

CDR3: CASSQVSGNEQYF
V: TRBV4-1
J: TRBJ2-7

CDR3: CASSGTANRGGEQYF
V: TRBV9
J: TRBJ2-7

CDR3: CASSLDGGEQYF
V: TRBV5-8
J: TRBJ2-7

CDR3: CASRYRVSYEQYF
V: TRBV6-5
J: TRBJ2-7

CDR3: CASSPRTGRAYEQYF
V: TRBV6-2/TRBV6-3
J: TRBJ2-7

CDR3: CASSRRDRAYPVGTEAFF
V: TRBV12-3/TRBV12-4
J: TRBJ1-1

CDR3: CSVEGTESSSYNEQFF
V: TRBV29-1
J: TRBJ2-1

CDR3: CASSLGRPSYEQYF
V: TRBV5-1
J: TRBJ2-7

CDR3: CASSQNLRRDNEQFF
V: TRBV23-1
J: TRBJ2-1

CDR3: CASKGAGGFPDTQYF
V: TRBV19
J: TRBJ2-3

CDR3: CASSLTSGRNSYNEQFF
V: TRBV7-6
J: TRBJ2-1

CDR3: CASSFLWPAGELFF
V: TRBV28
J: TRBJ2-2

CDR3: CASSLDWTDNEQFF
V: TRBV7-2
J: TRBJ2-1

CDR3: CASRDGDYNEQFF
V: TRBV6-2/TRBV6-3
J: TRBJ2-1